The 13 T cell receptor beta chains below all came from one sample that was sequenced in a study of T cell clonality in common variable immunodeficiency. Sequencing used immunoSEQ multiplex PCR; TCRdb keeps in-frame clones, though not all of them. The record shows tens of thousands of clones for this sample, with no singletons present. Material: peripheral blood mononuclear cells. The receptors originated from a person aged 18 to 69 in good health.

This clone appeared many times. The read is 3 residues too short to cover the CDR3 end, so that end is filled in from the germline J gene. V and J are TRBV7-3 and TRBJ2-3; weak D call: TRBD2 (5 bases). The germline CDR1 and CDR2 sequences are SGHTA and FQGTGA. This CDR3 has 14 residues. V lost 5 bases, J lost 0 bases, and 9 bases lay in between. CDR3 sequence: CASSRGSSTDTQYF. Partial CDR3 DNA: TGTGCCAGCAGCCGGGGTTCAAGCACAGATACG.

This clone came up many times. Read data end 3 residues before the CDR3 end; the end is taken from the germline J gene. V gene TRBV20-1 combines with J gene TRBJ2-1; D call uncertain. The CDR3 is 15 residues long. The germline V gene encodes CDR1 DFQATT and CDR2 SNEGSKA (reference sequence). V dropped 3 bases and J dropped 3 bases, with 15 bases sitting between them. CDR3 bases read: TGCAGTGCTAGCCTTCCTCAACGCGGCTACAATGAG. It yields the protein CSASLPQRGYNE. The CDR3 reads in full as CSASLPQRGYNEQFF.

This clone was detected many times. CDR3 DNA (partial): TGTGCCAGCAGTGAAGCGCTAGCGGGAGACATCGATGAG. It is translated as CASSEALAGDIDE. The whole CDR3 sequence reads CASSEALAGDIDEQFF. J is TRBJ2-1 and V is TRBV2; 10 bases line up with TRBD2. Sequencing ends 3 residues short of the CDR3 end; the germline J gene provides the rest. Germline CDR1 SNHLY, CDR2 FYNNEI. V lost 0 bases, J lost 8 bases, and 7 bases stayed unmatched. CDR3 length: 16 residues.

This clone was picked up a small number of times. The CDR3 end is not reached by the read, which stops 3 residues before it; the germline J gene fills it in. V usage is TRBV19 and J usage is TRBJ2-1, with D perhaps matching TRBD2 (5 bases). Germline V gene data show CDR1 as LNHDA and CDR2 as SQIVND (reference sequence). V lost 4 bases, J lost 6 bases, and 13 bases lay in between. CDR3 length: 14 amino acids. The sequenced CDR3 bases are TGTGCCAGTAGTACCGACTACCGCCCCAATGAG. Its protein is CASSTDYRPNE. The full CDR3 protein is CASSTDYRPNEQFF.

This clone was picked up a small number of times. Read coverage stops 3 residues before the CDR3 terminus; the germline J gene supplies the remainder. This chain uses TRBV18 with TRBJ1-2; D is unclear. Germline V gives CDR1 KGHSH, CDR2 LQKENI. This CDR3 is built from 14 residues. The CDR3 protein is CASSPEASGNDYTF. The sequenced CDR3 bases are TGTGCCAGCTCACCAGAGGCTAGCGGGAACGAC.

At least ten counts were recorded for this clone. An end of the junction does not agree with germline; a read error may underlie this. The CDR3 end falls 3 residues outside the read, so it is completed with the germline J gene. The sample has other DNA sequences that encode this CDR3 too. This sequence joins TRBV2 and TRBJ1-1; 8 bases are a match to TRBD1. The CDR3 is 13 amino acids. Germline-derived CDR1 and CDR2 are SNHLY and FYNNEI. The CDR3 reads CASRLGQELEAFF. The sequenced CDR3 bases are TGCGCCAGCAGGTTGGGACAGGAACTTGAA.

This clone was observed at least ten times. The CDR3 end is not reached by the read, which stops 3 residues before it; the germline J gene fills it in. This sequence joins TRBV19 and TRBJ2-4; 11 bases match TRBD2. Germline V gene data show CDR1 as LNHDA and CDR2 as SQIVND (reference sequence). Trimming took 6 bases from V and 9 from J; bases not matched to a gene: 10. The CDR3 is made up of 15 amino acids. The sequenced part of the CDR3 DNA is TGTGCCAGTAGGCAACTCGGGACTAGCGGTGGCATT. This encodes CASRQLGTSGGI. The full CDR3 is CASRQLGTSGGIQYF.

Of note for this clone: The missing CDR3 end, 3 residues past where the read stops, is filled in from the germline J gene. This chain uses TRBV6-1 with TRBJ2-5; TRBD1 agrees at 10 bases. The junction had 2 bases not matched to a gene; V was cut back by 4 bases and J by 6 bases. This CDR3 is built from 13 residues. Germline-derived CDR1 and CDR2 are MNHNS and SASEGT. The CDR3 region is CASSGQGAKTQYF. The sequenced part of the CDR3 DNA is TGTGCCAGCAGTGGACAGGGGGCGAAGACC.

This clone was found many times. The read terminates 3 residues before the CDR3 end, so the remaining end is supplied by the germline J gene. This sequence joins TRBV18 and TRBJ2-5; TRBD2 agrees at 10 bases. The trim removed 4 bases at V and 5 bases at J, leaving 7 bases unmatched. The CDR3 runs 15 residues. Germline loops: CDR1 KGHSH, CDR2 LQKENI. The chain's CDR3 is CASSLTSGISETQYF. CDR3 DNA (partial): TGTGCCAGCTCACTTACTAGCGGGATTAGTGAGACC. Using reference TRBV18 and TRBJ2-5 for the parts outside the CDR3, the full variable domain is NAGVMQNPRHLVRRRGQEARLRCSPMKGHSHVYWYRQLPEEGLKFMVYLQKENIIDESGMPKERFSAEFPKEGPSILRIQQVVRGDSAAYFCASSLTSGISETQYFGPGTRLLVL.

This clone was observed many times. The sequence runs out 3 residues before the end of the CDR3; the remainder is reconstructed from the germline J gene. This sequence joins TRBV19 and TRBJ2-6; unclear D gene. V lost 3 bases and J 1 base, leaving 7 bases between the germline ends. CDR1 LNHDA and CDR2 SQIVND come from the germline V gene (reference sequence). The CDR3 has 15 residues. CDR3 DNA, as far as it was read: TGTGCCAGTAGTATTTTCTTTTCTGGGGCCAACGTC. Protein: CASSIFFSGANV. The whole CDR3 protein reads CASSIFFSGANVLTF.

This clone was seen a few times. The read gets to within 3 residues of the CDR3 end, and the germline J gene fills in the rest. J is TRBJ2-5 and V is TRBV18; D assignment may be TRBD1 or TRBD2 (5 bases each). CDR1 is KGHSH, CDR2 LQKENI, per germline. This CDR3 spans 17 amino acids. Deletions cut 0 bases from V and 2 bases from J, with 16 bases between. The DNA read from the CDR3 is TGTGCCAGCTCACCACCGGTGGTGAGGGGAAGGCAAGAGACC. Translated, it gives CASSPPVVRGRQET. Given in full, the CDR3 is CASSPPVVRGRQETQYF.

A note on this clone: The DNA ends 3 residues before the CDR3 does, and the rest of the CDR3 is filled in from the germline J gene. The chain has TRBV7-2 and TRBJ1-1; TRBD1 matches 11 bases. The length of the CDR3 is 14 residues. Germline assignment: CDR1 SGHTA and CDR2 FQGNSA. CDR3 residues: CASSPRDRGWGAFF. The CDR3 bases that were read are TGTGCCAGCAGCCCCCGGGACAGGGGGTGGGGA.

This clone was seen many times. The DNA ends 3 residues before the CDR3 does, and the rest of the CDR3 is filled in from the germline J gene. This rearrangement joins TRBV19 to TRBJ2-3; 8 bases agree with TRBD1. This CDR3 region has 16 residues. Per germline, CDR1 LNHDA and CDR2 SQIVND (reference sequence). V shed 3 bases and J 3 bases; nucleotides not matched to a gene: 8. CDR3 amino acids: CASSMWGTGTTDTQYF. The DNA read from the CDR3 is TGTGCCAGTAGTATGTGGGGGACAGGAACTACAGATACG.